Detailed here is one TCR beta chain. These data come from a study of human T cells and chemical hapten exposure. Study information: The variation in per-sample TCR yields arose mainly from small differences in pooled library volumes.

This CDR3 spans 12 amino acids. V dropped 6 bases and J dropped 2 bases, with 7 bases sitting between them. Germline V gene lookup returns CDR1 MDHEN and CDR2 SYDVKM. Individual cDNA molecules had unique molecular identifiers attached to them by the library. TCRdb reprocessed the RACE reads via MiXCR and lists one record per CDR3 protein. The top ten clones hold roughly 3.7% of a sample with 70,000 to 90,000 distinct CDR3 sequences, 11% of them seen once. The time point here: patch test 3, about 24 weeks after DPC sensitization. Stated treatment: therapeutic diphenylcyclopropenone sensitization with weekly scalp DPC. Blood, whole and unfractionated, served as the source for total RNA extraction.

The sample consisted of whole blood, taken in connection with sensitization to the hapten diphenylcyclopropenone (DPC). The J gene is TRBJ1-2, the V gene TRBV28; D uncertain. The sequence was collected from a woman aged 45-65 years with alopecia areata. Some clones in this sample may be carry-over from other donors' samples. The CDR3: CASRQQNYGYTF. CDR3 nucleotide sequence: TGTGCCAGCAGGCAGCAGAACTATGGCTACACCTTC.